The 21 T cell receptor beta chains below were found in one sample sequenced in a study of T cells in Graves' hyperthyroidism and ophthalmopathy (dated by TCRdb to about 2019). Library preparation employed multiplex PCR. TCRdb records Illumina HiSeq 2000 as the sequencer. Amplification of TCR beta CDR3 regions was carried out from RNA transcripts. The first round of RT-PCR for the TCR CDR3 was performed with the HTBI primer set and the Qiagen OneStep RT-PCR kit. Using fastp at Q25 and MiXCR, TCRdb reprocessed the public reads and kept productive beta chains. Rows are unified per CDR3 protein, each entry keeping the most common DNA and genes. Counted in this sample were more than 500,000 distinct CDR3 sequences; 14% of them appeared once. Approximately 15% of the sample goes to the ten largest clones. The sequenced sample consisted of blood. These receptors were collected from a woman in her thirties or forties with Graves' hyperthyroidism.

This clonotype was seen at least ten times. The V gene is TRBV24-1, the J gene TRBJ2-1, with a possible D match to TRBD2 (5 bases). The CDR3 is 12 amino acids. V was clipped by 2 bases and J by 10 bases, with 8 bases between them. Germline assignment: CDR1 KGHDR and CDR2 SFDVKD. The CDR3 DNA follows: TGTGCCACCAGTGATTATAAGCGGGAGCAGTTCTTC. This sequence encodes CATSDYKREQFF.

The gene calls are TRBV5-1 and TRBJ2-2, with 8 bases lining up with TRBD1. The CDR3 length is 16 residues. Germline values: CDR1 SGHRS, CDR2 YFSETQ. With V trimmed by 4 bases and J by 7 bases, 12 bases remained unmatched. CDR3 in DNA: TGCGCCAGCAGCCCTGGACAGGGTATTGTGATCGGGGAGCTGTTTTTT. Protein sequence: CASSPGQGIVIGELFF.

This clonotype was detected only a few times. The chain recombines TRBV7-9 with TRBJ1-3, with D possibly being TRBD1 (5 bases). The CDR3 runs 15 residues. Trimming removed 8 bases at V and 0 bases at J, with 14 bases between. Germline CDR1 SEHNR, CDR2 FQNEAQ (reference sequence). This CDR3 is CASSRSGDSGNTIYF. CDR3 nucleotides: TGTGCCAGCTCGAGGTCGGGGGACTCTGGAAACACCATATATTTT.

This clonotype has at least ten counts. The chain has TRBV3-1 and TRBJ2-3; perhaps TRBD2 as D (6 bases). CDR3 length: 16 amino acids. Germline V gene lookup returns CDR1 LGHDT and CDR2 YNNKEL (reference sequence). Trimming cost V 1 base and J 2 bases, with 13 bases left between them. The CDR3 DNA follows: TGTGCCAGCAGCCAAGGATCGGGGGTGGACACAGATACGCAGTATTTT. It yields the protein CASSQGSGVDTDTQYF.

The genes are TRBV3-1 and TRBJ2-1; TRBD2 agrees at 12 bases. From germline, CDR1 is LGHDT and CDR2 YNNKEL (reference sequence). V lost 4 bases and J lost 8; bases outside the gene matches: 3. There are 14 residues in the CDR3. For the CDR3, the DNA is TGTGCCAGCAGCCCTAGACTAGCGGGGGATGAGCAGTTCTTC. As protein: CASSPRLAGDEQFF.

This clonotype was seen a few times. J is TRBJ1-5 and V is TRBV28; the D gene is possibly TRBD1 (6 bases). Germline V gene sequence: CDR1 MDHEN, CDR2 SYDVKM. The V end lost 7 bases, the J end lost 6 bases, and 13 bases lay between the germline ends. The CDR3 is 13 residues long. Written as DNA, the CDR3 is TGTGCCAGCATCGGGGGGGCCGGTCAGCCCCAGCATTTT. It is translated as CASIGGAGQPQHF. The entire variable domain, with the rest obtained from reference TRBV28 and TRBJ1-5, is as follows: DVKVTQSSRYLVKRTGEKVFLECVQDMDHENMFWYRQDPGLGLRLIYFSYDVKMKEKGDIPEGYSVSREKKERFSLILESASTNQTSMYLCASIGGAGQPQHFGDGTRLSIL.

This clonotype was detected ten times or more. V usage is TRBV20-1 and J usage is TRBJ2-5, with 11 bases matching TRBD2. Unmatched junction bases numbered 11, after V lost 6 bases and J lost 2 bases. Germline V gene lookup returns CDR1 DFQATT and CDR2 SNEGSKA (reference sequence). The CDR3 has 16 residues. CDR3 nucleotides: TGCAGTGCAGGAGGACTAGCGGGCATAAATCAAGAGACCCAGTACTTC. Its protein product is CSAGGLAGINQETQYF.

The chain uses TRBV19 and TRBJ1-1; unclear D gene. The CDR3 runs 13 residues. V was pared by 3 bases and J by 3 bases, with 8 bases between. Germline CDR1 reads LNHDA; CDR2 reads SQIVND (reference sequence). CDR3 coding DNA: TGTGCCAGTAGTATCGCTGAGGACACTGAAGCTTTCTTT. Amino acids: CASSIAEDTEAFF.

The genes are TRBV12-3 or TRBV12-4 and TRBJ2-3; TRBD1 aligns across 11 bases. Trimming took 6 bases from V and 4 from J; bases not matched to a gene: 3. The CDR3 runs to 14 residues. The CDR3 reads CASRDRGRSDTQYF. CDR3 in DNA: TGTGCCAGCAGGGACAGGGGGCGTTCAGATACGCAGTATTTT.

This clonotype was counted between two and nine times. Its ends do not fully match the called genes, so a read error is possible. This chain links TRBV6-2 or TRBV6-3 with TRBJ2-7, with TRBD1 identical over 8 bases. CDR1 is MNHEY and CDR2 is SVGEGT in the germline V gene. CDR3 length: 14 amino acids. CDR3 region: CASKGQGQGNEQYF. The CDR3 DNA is TGCGCCAGCAAAGGACAGGGACAAGGCAACGAGCAGTACTTC.

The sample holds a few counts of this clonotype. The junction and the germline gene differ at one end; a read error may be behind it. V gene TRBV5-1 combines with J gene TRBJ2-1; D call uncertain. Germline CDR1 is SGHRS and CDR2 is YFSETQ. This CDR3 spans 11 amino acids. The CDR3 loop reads CAGSVGNEQFF. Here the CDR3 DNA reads TGCGCCGGCAGCGTGGGGAATGAGCAGTTCTTC.

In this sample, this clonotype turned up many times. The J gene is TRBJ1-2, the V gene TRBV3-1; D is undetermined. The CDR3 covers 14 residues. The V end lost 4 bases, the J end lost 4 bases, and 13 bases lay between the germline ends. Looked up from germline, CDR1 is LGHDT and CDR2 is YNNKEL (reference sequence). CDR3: CASSLGPVFYGYTF. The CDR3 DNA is TGTGCCAGCAGCCTAGGTCCAGTGTTCTATGGCTACACCTTC. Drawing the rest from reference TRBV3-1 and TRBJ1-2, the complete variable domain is DTAVSQTPKYLVTQMGNDKSIKCEQNLGHDTMYWYKQDSKKFLKIMFSYNNKELIINETVPNRFSPKSPDKAHLNLHINSLELGDSAVYFCASSLGPVFYGYTFGSGTRLTVV.

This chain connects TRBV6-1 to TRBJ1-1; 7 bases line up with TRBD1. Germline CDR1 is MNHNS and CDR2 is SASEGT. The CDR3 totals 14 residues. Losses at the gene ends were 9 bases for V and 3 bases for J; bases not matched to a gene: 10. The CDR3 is CASSRTGVDTEAFF. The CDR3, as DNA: TGTGCCAGTAGCCGGACAGGTGTGGACACTGAAGCTTTCTTT.

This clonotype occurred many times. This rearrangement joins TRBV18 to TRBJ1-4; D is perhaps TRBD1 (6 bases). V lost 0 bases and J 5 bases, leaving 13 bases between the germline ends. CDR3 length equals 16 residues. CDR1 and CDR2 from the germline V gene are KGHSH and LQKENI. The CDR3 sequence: CASSPPAGEGNEKLFF. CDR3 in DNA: TGTGCCAGCTCACCACCGGCAGGGGAGGGCAATGAAAAACTGTTTTTT.

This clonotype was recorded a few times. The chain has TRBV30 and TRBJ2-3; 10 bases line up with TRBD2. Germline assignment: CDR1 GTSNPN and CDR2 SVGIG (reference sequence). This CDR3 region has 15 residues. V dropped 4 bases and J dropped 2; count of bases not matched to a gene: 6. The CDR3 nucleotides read TGTGCCTGGACCGTACTAGCGGGACTCACAGATACGCAGTATTTT. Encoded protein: CAWTVLAGLTDTQYF.

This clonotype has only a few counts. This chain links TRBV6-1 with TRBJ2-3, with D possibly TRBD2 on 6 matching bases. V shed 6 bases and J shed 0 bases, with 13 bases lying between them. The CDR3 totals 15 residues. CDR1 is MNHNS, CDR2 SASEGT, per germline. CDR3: CASRFRTTSTDTQYF. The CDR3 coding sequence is TGTGCCAGCAGATTCCGGACTACTAGCACAGATACGCAGTATTTT.

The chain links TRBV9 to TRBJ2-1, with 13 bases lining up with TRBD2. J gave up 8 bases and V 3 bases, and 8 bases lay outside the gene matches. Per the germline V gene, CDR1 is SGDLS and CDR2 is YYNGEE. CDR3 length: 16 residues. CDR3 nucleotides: TGTGCCAGCAGCGGAACCGGGACTAGCGGGATAGATGAGCAGTTCTTC. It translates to CASSGTGTSGIDEQFF.

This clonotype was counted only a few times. CDR3 in amino acids: CASSLGLADPNTDTQYF. For the CDR3, the DNA is TGTGCCAGCAGCTTGGGACTAGCGGACCCCAACACAGATACGCAGTATTTT. The gene calls are TRBV11-3 and TRBJ2-3; 11 bases are shared with TRBD2. With 3 bases clipped from V and 2 bases from J, the junction kept 7 bases outside the gene matches. Germline V gene lookup returns CDR1 SGHNT and CDR2 YENEEA. This CDR3 has 17 residues.

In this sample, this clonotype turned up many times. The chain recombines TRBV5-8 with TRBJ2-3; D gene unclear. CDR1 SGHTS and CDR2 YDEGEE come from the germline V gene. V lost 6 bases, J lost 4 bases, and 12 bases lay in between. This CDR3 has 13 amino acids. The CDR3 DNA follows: TGTGCCAGCAACCGGCTAGAGGCAGATACGCAGTATTTT. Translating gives CASNRLEADTQYF. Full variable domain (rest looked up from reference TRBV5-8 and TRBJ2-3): EAGVTQSPTHLIKTRGQQATLRCSPISGHTSVYWYQQALGLGLQFLLWYDEGEERNRGNFPPRFSGRQFPNYSSELNVNALELEDSALYLCASNRLEADTQYFGPGTRLTVL.

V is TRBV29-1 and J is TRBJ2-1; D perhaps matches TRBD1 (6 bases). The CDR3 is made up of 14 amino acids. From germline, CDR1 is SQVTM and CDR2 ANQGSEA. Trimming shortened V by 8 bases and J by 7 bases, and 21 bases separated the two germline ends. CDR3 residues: CSFRRLGQLNEQFF. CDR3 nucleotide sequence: TGCAGCTTCCGAAGGTTAGGACAGCTAAATGAGCAGTTCTTC.

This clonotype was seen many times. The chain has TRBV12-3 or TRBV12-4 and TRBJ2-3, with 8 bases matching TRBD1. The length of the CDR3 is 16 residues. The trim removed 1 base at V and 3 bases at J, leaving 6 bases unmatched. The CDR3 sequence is CASSLGQGLGTDTQYF. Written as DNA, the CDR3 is TGTGCCAGCAGTTTAGGACAGGGGTTGGGTACAGATACGCAGTATTTT.